A single sample gave rise to the 24 T cell receptor beta chains below, sequenced in a study of CD8 T cells in ankylosing spondylitis. Each CDR3 protein is one row after TCRdb ran MiXCR on the 5' RACE reads. Seen here are 200,000 to 250,000 distinct CDR3 sequences, about a quarter observed once, and the top ten hold under 7%. Sequencing input: blood, either unsorted or a sorted T cell fraction (not recorded which). The origin of the receptors is a male donor with ankylosing spondylitis or in good health (not recorded which).

This clonotype was recorded once. This chain uses TRBV6-5 with TRBJ1-5; 7 bases are shared with TRBD1. CDR3 length: 16 amino acids. The germline CDR1 and CDR2 sequences are MNHEY and SVGAGI. J was trimmed by 6 bases and V by 2 bases; bases with no gene match: 10. CDR3 residues: CASSYTGTVGGQPQHF. The CDR3 region has the DNA TGTGCCAGCAGTTACACAGGGACAGTCGGCGGTCAGCCCCAGCATTTT.

This clonotype was counted between two and nine times. The rearrangement links TRBV29-1 to TRBJ2-5, with a possible D match to TRBD2 (5 bases). Germline V CDR1 and CDR2: SQVTM, ANQGSEA. The CDR3 loop spans 11 amino acids. V lost 4 bases and J lost 5, with 8 bases in between. The chain's CDR3 is CSVGRGETQYF. The CDR3 coding sequence is TGCAGCGTTGGAAGAGGGGAGACCCAGTACTTC.

This chain's CDR3 is CASSYSGQGMNSPLHF. In DNA, the CDR3 is TGTGCCAGCAGTTACTCGGGACAGGGGATGAATTCACCCCTCCACTTT. The rearrangement links TRBV6-5 to TRBJ1-6; TRBD1 matches at 10 bases. CDR1 is MNHEY, CDR2 SVGAGI, per germline. The CDR3 consists of 16 residues. V lost 0 bases to trimming and J lost 7 bases; unmatched junction nucleotides: 3.

This clonotype was seen many times. The chain uses TRBV18 and TRBJ2-3; D call uncertain. Trimming pared 2 bases from V and 0 bases from J, leaving 3 bases between. The CDR3 sequence is 13 residues long. CDR1 is KGHSH and CDR2 is LQKENI in the germline V gene. For the CDR3, the DNA is TGTGCCAGCTCACCAGGGAGCACAGATACGCAGTATTTT. Residues: CASSPGSTDTQYF.

Only a few counts were recorded for this clonotype. The chain links TRBV20-1 to TRBJ1-1; 7 bases match TRBD1. The CDR3 is 14 amino acids. CDR1 and CDR2 from the germline V gene are DFQATT and SNEGSKA (reference sequence). The V and J ends lost 2 bases and 1 base, in that order; junction bases with no gene match: 4. The CDR3: CSARPGTANTEAFF. In DNA, the CDR3 is TGCAGTGCTAGACCCGGGACAGCGAACACTGAAGCTTTCTTT.

This clonotype was seen many times. The rearrangement links TRBV20-1 to TRBJ1-6, with D possibly matching TRBD1 (5 bases). Trimming stripped 5 bases from V and 7 bases from J, with 18 bases between. The CDR3 has 15 amino acids. Germline V CDR1 and CDR2: DFQATT, SNEGSKA (reference sequence). The CDR3 spells CSAPEGGAGNSPLHF. In DNA form, the CDR3 reads TGCAGTGCTCCCGAGGGAGGGGCGGGGAATTCACCCCTCCACTTT.

The V gene is TRBV20-1, the J gene TRBJ2-5; 12 bases are a match to TRBD1. The CDR3 is 15 residues long. The germline gives CDR1 DFQATT, CDR2 SNEGSKA (reference sequence). Trimming took 3 bases from V and 5 from J; bases not matched to a gene: 7. The CDR3 here is CSASRGTGGVETQYF. CDR3 bases: TGCAGTGCTAGCCGCGGGACAGGGGGCGTTGAGACCCAGTACTTC.

This clonotype was found a few times. The chain has TRBV20-1 and TRBJ2-1, with 9 bases matching TRBD1. Trimming removed 0 bases from V and 4 bases from J; junction bases left unmatched: 25. The CDR3 length is 22 residues. CDR1 DFQATT and CDR2 SNEGSKA come from the germline V gene (reference sequence). The CDR3 region is CSARDASRGQGRARGLYNEQFF. The CDR3 coding sequence is TGCAGTGCTAGAGATGCGTCCCGTGGACAGGGGCGGGCAAGGGGGCTATACAATGAGCAGTTCTTC.

This clonotype was counted only a few times. The V and J genes are TRBV12-3 or TRBV12-4 and TRBJ2-1; D gene uncertain. V was shortened by 3 bases and J by 0 bases, with 15 bases between the two germline ends. This CDR3 is 17 amino acids long. The CDR3: CASSFWNSQSSYNEQFF. DNA for the CDR3: TGTGCCAGCAGTTTCTGGAACAGCCAAAGCTCCTACAATGAGCAGTTCTTC.

In this sample, this clonotype turned up many times. The rearrangement uses TRBV20-1 and TRBJ2-1; TRBD2 agrees at 9 bases. Trimming cost V 3 bases and J 9 bases; bases outside gene matches: 6. From germline, CDR1 is DFQATT and CDR2 SNEGSKA (reference sequence). This CDR3 region has 13 residues. The CDR3 region is CSASSGSVGEQFF. CDR3 DNA sequence: TGCAGTGCTAGTAGCGGGAGCGTGGGTGAGCAGTTCTTC.

In this sample, this clonotype turned up many times. V gene TRBV10-3 combines with J gene TRBJ1-1; D possibly corresponds to TRBD1 (5 bases). V lost 4 bases to trimming and J lost 3 bases, with 15 bases between them. This CDR3 region has 15 residues. Looked up from germline, CDR1 is ENHRY and CDR2 is SYGVKD. CDR3 in DNA: TGTGCCATCAGTGCAGGCCCAGGGTTGGACACTGAAGCTTTCTTT. Amino acid sequence: CAISAGPGLDTEAFF.

At least ten counts were recorded for this clonotype. The chain is built from TRBV5-6 and TRBJ2-1; 9 nucleotides align to TRBD2. V lost 3 bases and J lost 2; bases outside the gene matches: 6. Germline V CDR1 and CDR2: SGHDT, YYEEEE. This CDR3 region has 16 residues. CDR3 bases: TGTGCCAGCAGCTCGCGGGAGGGTAGGGCCTACAATGAGCAGTTCTTC. Translated: CASSSREGRAYNEQFF.

This clonotype was detected ten times or more. This chain joins TRBV10-3 and TRBJ2-7; 8 bases fit TRBD2. After removal of 10 bases from V and 7 bases from J, the junction contained 9 bases not matched to a gene. Germline lookup yields CDR1 ENHRY and CDR2 SYGVKD. The CDR3 spans 12 residues. The CDR3, as DNA: TGTGCCACAACTAGCGGCGAGGGGGAGCAGTACTTC. It is translated as CATTSGEGEQYF.

Ten or more counts support this clonotype. V gene TRBV4-2 combines with J gene TRBJ2-5; the D gene is possibly TRBD2 (5 bases). With 1 base removed from V and 1 base from J, the gap between germline ends came to 10 bases. CDR3 length: 15 residues. Germline CDR1 and CDR2: LGHNA and YNFKEQ. The CDR3 DNA is TGTGCCAGCAGCCAAGTGAGGGCCAGCCAAGAGACCCAGTACTTC. Translating gives CASSQVRASQETQYF.

This chain joins TRBV7-3 and TRBJ1-5; D is ambiguous. V was clipped by 2 bases and J by 5 bases, with 7 bases between them. CDR1 is SGHTA and CDR2 is FQGTGA in the germline V gene. The length of the CDR3 is 13 residues. CDR3: CASSLSVDQPQHF. The CDR3 DNA reads TGTGCCAGCAGCTTATCTGTTGATCAGCCCCAGCATTTT.

This clonotype was seen at least ten times. This chain uses TRBV6-5 with TRBJ1-2, with D perhaps matching TRBD1 (6 bases). Germline CDR1 reads MNHEY; CDR2 reads SVGAGI. The CDR3 loop spans 12 amino acids. The ends were cut back, 8 bases at V and 1 base at J, with 8 bases in the middle. CDR3 amino acids: CASRQVNYGYTF. CDR3 nucleotide sequence: TGTGCCAGCCGACAGGTTAACTATGGCTACACCTTC.

This sequence joins TRBV5-5 and TRBJ1-2; 8 bases are a match to TRBD1. CDR1 and CDR2 (germline): SGHKS, YYEKEE (reference sequence). V lost 1 base to trimming and J lost 6 bases; unmatched junction nucleotides: 11. This CDR3 contains 16 residues. The CDR3 sequence: CASSLWPRGRRDGYTF. The CDR3, as DNA: TGTGCCAGCAGCTTGTGGCCCAGGGGGCGCCGGGATGGCTACACCTTC.

This chain uses TRBV12-3 or TRBV12-4 with TRBJ1-2; TRBD1 is a possible D gene (6 bases). The CDR3 is 13 amino acids. V lost 3 bases to trimming and J lost 6 bases, with 11 bases between them. Written as DNA, the CDR3 is TGTGCCAGCAGTTTTTCAGGGGTGGATGGCTACACCTTC. Amino acid sequence: CASSFSGVDGYTF.

This clonotype occurred many times. The V gene is TRBV20-1, the J gene TRBJ1-1; no firm D call. The CDR3 has 13 amino acids. V lost 7 bases to trimming and J lost 0 bases, with 12 bases between them. CDR1 DFQATT and CDR2 SNEGSKA come from the germline V gene (reference sequence). CDR3: CSEVGRMNTEAFF. CDR3 in DNA: TGCAGTGAGGTAGGTCGGATGAACACTGAAGCTTTCTTT.

This clonotype was recorded many times. The rearrangement joins TRBV6-1 to TRBJ1-2; D is undetermined. Germline CDR1 reads MNHNS; CDR2 reads SASEGT. V lost 6 bases to trimming and J lost 7 bases, with 15 bases between them. The CDR3 sequence is 13 residues long. CDR3 bases: TGTGCCAGCAGCGGACCTCTTCTGGGTGGCTACACCTTC. Translating gives CASSGPLLGGYTF.

The J gene is TRBJ1-4, the V gene TRBV7-9; D might be TRBD1 (5 bases). The V gene lost 8 bases and the J gene lost 7 bases, with 14 bases spanning the gap. In germline, CDR1 is SEHNR, CDR2 FQNEAQ (reference sequence). This CDR3 spans 13 amino acids. CDR3 bases: TGTGCCAGCCAGACAGCGGGGAGTGAAAAACTGTTTTTT. It is translated as CASQTAGSEKLFF.

The rearrangement uses TRBV5-5 and TRBJ1-2, with 8 bases fitting TRBD1. This CDR3 is built from 14 residues. The germline CDR1 and CDR2 sequences are SGHKS and YYEKEE (reference sequence). V gave up 3 bases and J gave up 6 bases; unmatched junction bases: 7. The CDR3 region has the DNA TGTGCCAGCAGCTGGGACAGGTCGTCAAATGGCTACACCTTC. It translates to CASSWDRSSNGYTF.

This clonotype was counted many times. The chain joins TRBV4-1 to TRBJ2-7; weak D call: TRBD2 (5 bases). The ends were cut back, 0 bases at V and 1 base at J, with 13 bases in the middle. The CDR3 contains 16 residues. Germline loops: CDR1 MGHRA, CDR2 YSYEKL. CDR3 region: CASSQDFNGISYEQYF. CDR3 nucleotide sequence: TGCGCCAGCAGCCAAGATTTTAACGGGATTTCCTACGAGCAGTACTTC.

This clonotype was seen repeatedly, ten times or more. The chain joins TRBV20-1 to TRBJ2-7; perhaps D is TRBD1 or TRBD2 (5 bases each). Trimming shortened V by 6 bases and J by 4 bases, and 22 bases separated the two germline ends. The CDR3 loop spans 15 amino acids. From germline, CDR1 is DFQATT and CDR2 SNEGSKA (reference sequence). Here the CDR3 DNA reads TGCAGTGCCCCGGGACGGGTGAGTGGAGCATACGAGCAGTACTTC. This encodes CSAPGRVSGAYEQYF.